The text below deals with one T cell receptor (beta chain). How the authors handled the data: Amplified reference gene primers provided the basis for estimating nucleated cell counts. Sequencing used immunoSEQ multiplex PCR; TCRdb keeps in-frame clones, though not all of them. V and J calls plus clone size are reproduced from that table; the DNA served to infer D and trimming. Of approximately 170,000 clones listed, roughly nine tenths are singletons. Trimming removed 0 bases from V and 2 bases from J, with 10 bases in between. The CDR3 sequence is 15 residues long. CDR1 and CDR2 (germline): LNHNV, YYDKDF (reference sequence). The data originate from a study of blood T cell repertoires in COVID-19. Across the study: PBMCs, B-cell-depleted T cells, or T cells were the source of the cDNA or gDNA that made up the material.

This TCR derives from a woman in her seventies with acute or convalescent COVID-19. Sequenced input: peripheral blood. This sequence joins TRBV15 and TRBJ1-2; possibly TRBD1 for D (5 bases). CDR3 in amino acids: CATSRDLAGNYGYTF. For the CDR3, the DNA is TGTGCCACCAGCAGAGATCTTGCAGGGAACTATGGCTACACCTTC.